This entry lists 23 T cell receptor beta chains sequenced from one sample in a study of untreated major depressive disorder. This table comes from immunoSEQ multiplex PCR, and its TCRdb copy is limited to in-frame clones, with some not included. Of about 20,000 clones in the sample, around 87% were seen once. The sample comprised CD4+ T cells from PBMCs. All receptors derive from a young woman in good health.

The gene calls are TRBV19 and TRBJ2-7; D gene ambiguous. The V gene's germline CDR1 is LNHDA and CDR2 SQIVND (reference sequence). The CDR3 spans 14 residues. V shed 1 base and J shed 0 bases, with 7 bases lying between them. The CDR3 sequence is CASSIGAHSYEQYF. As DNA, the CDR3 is TGTGCCAGTAGTATAGGGGCTCACTCCTACGAGCAGTACTTC.

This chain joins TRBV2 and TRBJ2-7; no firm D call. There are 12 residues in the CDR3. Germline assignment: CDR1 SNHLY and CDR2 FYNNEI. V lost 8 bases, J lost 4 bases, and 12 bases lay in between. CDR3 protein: CASAVAQYEQYF. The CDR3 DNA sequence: TGTGCCAGCGCAGTTGCGCAGTACGAGCAGTACTTC.

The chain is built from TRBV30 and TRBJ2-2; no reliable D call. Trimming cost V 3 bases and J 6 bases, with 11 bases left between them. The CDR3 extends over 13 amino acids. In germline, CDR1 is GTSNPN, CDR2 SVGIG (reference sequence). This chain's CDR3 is CAWRPSWAGELFF. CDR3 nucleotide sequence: TGTGCCTGGAGGCCAAGCTGGGCCGGGGAGCTGTTTTTT.

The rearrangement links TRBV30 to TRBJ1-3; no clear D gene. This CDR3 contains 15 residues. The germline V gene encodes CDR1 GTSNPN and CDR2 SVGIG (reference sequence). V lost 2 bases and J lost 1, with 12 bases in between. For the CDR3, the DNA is TGTGCCTGGAGTTTCCTGGGAGCTTCTGGAAACACCATATATTTT. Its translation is CAWSFLGASGNTIYF.

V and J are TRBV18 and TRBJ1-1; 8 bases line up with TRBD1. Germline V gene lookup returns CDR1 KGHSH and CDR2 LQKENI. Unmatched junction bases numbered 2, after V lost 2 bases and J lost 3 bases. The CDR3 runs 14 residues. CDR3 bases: TGTGCCAGCTCACCAGAGACAGGGGACACTGAAGCTTTCTTT. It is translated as CASSPETGDTEAFF. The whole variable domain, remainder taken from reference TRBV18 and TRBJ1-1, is NAGVMQNPRHLVRRRGQEARLRCSPMKGHSHVYWYRQLPEEGLKFMVYLQKENIIDESGMPKERFSAEFPKEGPSILRIQQVVRGDSAAYFCASSPETGDTEAFFGQGTRLTVV.

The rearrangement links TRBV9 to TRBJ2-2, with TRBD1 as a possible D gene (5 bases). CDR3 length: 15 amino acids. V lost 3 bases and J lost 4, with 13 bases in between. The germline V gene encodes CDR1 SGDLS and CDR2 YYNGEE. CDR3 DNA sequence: TGTGCCAGCAGCGCCTCAGACAGATTCACCGGGGAGCTGTTTTTT. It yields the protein CASSASDRFTGELFF. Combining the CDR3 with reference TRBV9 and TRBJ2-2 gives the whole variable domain DSGVTQTPKHLITATGQRVTLRCSPRSGDLSVYWYQQSLDQGLQFLIQYYNGEERAKGNILERFSAQQFPDLHSELNLSSLELGDSALYFCASSASDRFTGELFFGEGSRLTVL.

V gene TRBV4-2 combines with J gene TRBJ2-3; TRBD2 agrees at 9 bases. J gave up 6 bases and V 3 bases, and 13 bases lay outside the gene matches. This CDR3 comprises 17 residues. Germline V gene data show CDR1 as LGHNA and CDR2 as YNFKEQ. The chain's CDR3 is CASSQGLAARNLDTQYF. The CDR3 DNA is TGTGCCAGCAGCCAGGGACTAGCCGCCAGGAATTTGGATACGCAGTATTTT.

In nucleotides, the CDR3 is TGTGCCTGGAGGCGGACAGGGTTGGAGACCCAGTACTTC. It is translated as CAWRRTGLETQYF. This chain joins TRBV30 and TRBJ2-5; 8 bases fit TRBD1. The CDR3 covers 13 residues. Germline CDR1 reads GTSNPN; CDR2 reads SVGIG (reference sequence). V shed 3 bases, J shed 5 bases, and the junction held 5 bases outside the gene matches.

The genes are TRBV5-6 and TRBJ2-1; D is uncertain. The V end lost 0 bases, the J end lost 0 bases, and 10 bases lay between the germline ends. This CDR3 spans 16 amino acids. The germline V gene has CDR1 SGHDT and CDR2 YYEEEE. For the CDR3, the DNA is TGTGCCAGCAGCTTGGAAGTTGTGAGCTCCTACAATGAGCAGTTCTTC. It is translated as CASSLEVVSSYNEQFF.

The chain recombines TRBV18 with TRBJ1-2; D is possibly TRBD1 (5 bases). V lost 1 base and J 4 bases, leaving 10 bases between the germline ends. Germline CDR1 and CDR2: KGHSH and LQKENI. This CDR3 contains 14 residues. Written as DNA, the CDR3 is TGTGCCAGCTCACCACAACAGGCGGGCTATGGCTACACCTTC. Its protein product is CASSPQQAGYGYTF. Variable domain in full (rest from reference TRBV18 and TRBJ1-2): NAGVMQNPRHLVRRRGQEARLRCSPMKGHSHVYWYRQLPEEGLKFMVYLQKENIIDESGMPKERFSAEFPKEGPSILRIQQVVRGDSAAYFCASSPQQAGYGYTFGSGTRLTVV.

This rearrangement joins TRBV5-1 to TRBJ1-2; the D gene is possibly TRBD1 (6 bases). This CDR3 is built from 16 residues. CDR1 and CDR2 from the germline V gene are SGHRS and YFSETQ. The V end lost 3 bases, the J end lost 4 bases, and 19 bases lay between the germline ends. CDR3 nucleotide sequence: TGCGCCAGCAGCTGGGTTTCGACAGGCTTAAGCTATGGCTACACCTTC. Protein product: CASSWVSTGLSYGYTF.

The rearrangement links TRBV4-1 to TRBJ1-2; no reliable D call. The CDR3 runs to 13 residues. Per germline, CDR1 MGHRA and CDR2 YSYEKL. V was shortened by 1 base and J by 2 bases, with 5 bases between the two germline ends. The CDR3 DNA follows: TGCGCCAGCAGCCAAGCGGGGAACTATGGCTACACCTTC. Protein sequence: CASSQAGNYGYTF.

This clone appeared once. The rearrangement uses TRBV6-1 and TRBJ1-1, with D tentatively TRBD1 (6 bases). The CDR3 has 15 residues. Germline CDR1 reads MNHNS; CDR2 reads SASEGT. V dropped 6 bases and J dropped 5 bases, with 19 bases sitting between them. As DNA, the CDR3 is TGTGCCAGCAGATCTAACAGGGTTTCGGCTACTGAAGCTTTCTTT. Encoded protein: CASRSNRVSATEAFF.

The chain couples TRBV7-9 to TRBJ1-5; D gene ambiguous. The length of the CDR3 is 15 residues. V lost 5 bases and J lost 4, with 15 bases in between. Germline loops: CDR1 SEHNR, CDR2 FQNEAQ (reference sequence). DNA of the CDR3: TGTGCCAGCAGCCCCTTGGGGATTCAGAATCAGCCCCAGCATTTT. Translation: CASSPLGIQNQPQHF.

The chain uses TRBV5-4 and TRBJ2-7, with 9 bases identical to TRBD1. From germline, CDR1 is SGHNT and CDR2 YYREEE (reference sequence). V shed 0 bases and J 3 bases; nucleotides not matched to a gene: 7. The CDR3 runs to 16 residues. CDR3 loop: CASSLAVSGQGYEQYF. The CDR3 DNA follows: TGTGCCAGCAGCTTGGCCGTTTCGGGACAGGGCTACGAGCAGTACTTC.

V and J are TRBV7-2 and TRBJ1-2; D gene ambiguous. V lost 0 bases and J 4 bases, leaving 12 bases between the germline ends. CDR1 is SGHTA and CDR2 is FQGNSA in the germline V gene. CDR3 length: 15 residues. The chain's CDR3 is CASSLAKTVIYGYTF. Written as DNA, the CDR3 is TGTGCCAGCAGCTTAGCGAAGACGGTAATCTATGGCTACACCTTC.

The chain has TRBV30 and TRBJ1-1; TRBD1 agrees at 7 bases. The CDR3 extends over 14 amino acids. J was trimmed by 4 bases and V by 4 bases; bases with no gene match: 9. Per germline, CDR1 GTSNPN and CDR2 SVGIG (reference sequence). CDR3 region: CAWTRTSGGTEAFF. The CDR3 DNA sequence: TGTGCCTGGACTAGAACCTCAGGGGGCACTGAAGCTTTCTTT.

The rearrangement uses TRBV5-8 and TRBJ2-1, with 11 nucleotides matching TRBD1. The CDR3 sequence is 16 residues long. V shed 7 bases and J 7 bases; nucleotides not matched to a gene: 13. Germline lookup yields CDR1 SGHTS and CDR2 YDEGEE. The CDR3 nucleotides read TGTGCCAGCGGGGACAGGGGGATAGGACCTCAAAATGAGCAGTTCTTC. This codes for CASGDRGIGPQNEQFF.

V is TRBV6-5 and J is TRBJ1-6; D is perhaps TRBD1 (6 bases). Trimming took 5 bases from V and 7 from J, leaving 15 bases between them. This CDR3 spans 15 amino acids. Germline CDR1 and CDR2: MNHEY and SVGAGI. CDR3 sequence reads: CASSALQGGNSPLHF. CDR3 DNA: TGTGCCAGCAGTGCCCTACAGGGAGGGAATTCACCCCTCCACTTT.

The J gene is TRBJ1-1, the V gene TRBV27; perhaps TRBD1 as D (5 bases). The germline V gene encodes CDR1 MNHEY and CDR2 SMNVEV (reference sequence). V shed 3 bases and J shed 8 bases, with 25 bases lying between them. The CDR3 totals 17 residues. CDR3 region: CASSFIPWEGPTPEAFF. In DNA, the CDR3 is TGTGCCAGCAGTTTCATACCGTGGGAGGGACCAACCCCCGAAGCTTTCTTT.

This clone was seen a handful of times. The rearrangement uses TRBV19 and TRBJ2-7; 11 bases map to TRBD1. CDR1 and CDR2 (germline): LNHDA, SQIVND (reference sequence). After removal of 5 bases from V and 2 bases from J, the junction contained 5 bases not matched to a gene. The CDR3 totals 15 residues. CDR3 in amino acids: CASSPGTGGPYEQYF. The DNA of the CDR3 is TGTGCCAGTAGTCCGGGGACAGGGGGACCCTACGAGCAGTACTTC. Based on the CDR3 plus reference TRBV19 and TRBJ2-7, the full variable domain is DGGITQSPKYLFRKEGQNVTLSCEQNLNHDAMYWYRQDPGQGLRLIYYSQIVNDFQKGDIAEGYSVSREKKESFPLTVTSAQKNPTAFYLCASSPGTGGPYEQYFGPGTRLTVT.

The CDR3 spells CASGGGGANIQYF. The CDR3 DNA follows: TGTGCCTCCGGAGGGGGGGGTGCAAACATTCAGTACTTC. The rearrangement joins TRBV2 to TRBJ2-4; a weak D match, TRBD2 (7 bases). This CDR3 region has 13 residues. CDR1 and CDR2 from the germline V gene are SNHLY and FYNNEI. Between the trimmed V and J ends, which lost 11 bases and 6 bases, there was a span of 17 bases. Full variable domain (rest looked up from reference TRBV2 and TRBJ2-4): EPEVTQTPSHQVTQMGQEVILRCVPISNHLYFYWYRQILGQKVEFLVSFYNNEISEKSEIFDDQFSVERPDGSNFTLKIRSTKLEDSAMYFCASGGGGANIQYFGAGTRLSVL.

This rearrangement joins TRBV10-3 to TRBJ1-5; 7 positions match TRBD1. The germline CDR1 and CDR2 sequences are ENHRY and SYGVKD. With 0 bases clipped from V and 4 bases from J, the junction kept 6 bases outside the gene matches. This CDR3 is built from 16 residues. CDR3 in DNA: TGTGCCATCAGTGAGTCAGGAGGGGGCATGAATCAGCCCCAGCATTTT. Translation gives CAISESGGGMNQPQHF.